The 17 T cell receptor beta chains in this list originate from one sample, sequenced in a study of identical twins. Each CDR3 protein is one row after TCRdb ran MiXCR on the 5' RACE reads. The sample carries hundreds of thousands of distinct CDR3 sequences, around 21% recorded once. The same sample was also used in a study of T cells expressing NK-cell markers.

Specimen: PBMCs. The source is a woman under 30 in good health.

In this sample, this clonotype turned up many times. V is TRBV7-9 and J is TRBJ1-4; no clear D gene. Germline-derived CDR1 and CDR2 are SEHNR and FQNEAQ (reference sequence). V gave up 8 bases and J gave up 0 bases, with 4 bases separating them. This CDR3 has 12 residues. CDR3 nucleotides: TGTGCCAGCGAGGCAACTAATGAAAAACTGTTTTTT. Encoded protein: CASEATNEKLFF. The variable domain in full, with the rest retrieved from reference TRBV7-9 and TRBJ1-4, is DTGVSQNPRHKITKRGQNVTFRCDPISEHNRLYWYRQTLGQGPEFLTYFQNEAQLEKSRLLSDRFSAERPKGSFSTLEIQRTEQGDSAMYLCASEATNEKLFFGSGTQLSVL.

This clonotype has only a few counts. V usage is TRBV5-5 and J usage is TRBJ2-7; D gene unclear. Per the germline V gene, CDR1 is SGHKS and CDR2 is YYEKEE (reference sequence). Trimming took 0 bases from V and 2 from J, leaving 12 bases between them. The CDR3 has 15 amino acids. The CDR3 sequence is CASSLVGRKTYEQYF. DNA of the CDR3: TGTGCCAGCAGCTTGGTTGGACGGAAGACCTACGAGCAGTACTTC.

The chain uses TRBV6-2 or TRBV6-3 and TRBJ1-1, with 9 bases that match TRBD1. Germline CDR1 is MNHEY and CDR2 is SVGEGT. The CDR3 is 13 amino acids. Trimming took 3 bases from V and 10 from J; bases not matched to a gene: 6. The CDR3 is CASSYLGTGRAFF. CDR3 DNA: TGTGCCAGCAGTTATCTCGGGACAGGGAGAGCTTTCTTT.

This clonotype was seen a handful of times. The V gene is TRBV20-1, the J gene TRBJ1-5; maybe TRBD1 (5 bases). Trimming removed 3 bases at V and 7 bases at J, with 13 bases between. The CDR3 is 13 amino acids. Germline lookup yields CDR1 DFQATT and CDR2 SNEGSKA (reference sequence). CDR3 residues: CSASSGTGQPQHF. The DNA of the CDR3 is TGCAGTGCTAGTTCTGGGACGGGACAGCCCCAGCATTTT.

This clonotype was recorded a few times. The chain has TRBV20-1 and TRBJ2-3; unclear D gene. V dropped 3 bases and J dropped 1 base, with 14 bases sitting between them. The germline gives CDR1 DFQATT, CDR2 SNEGSKA (reference sequence). CDR3 length: 15 residues. The CDR3 loop reads CSASVLGSGTDTQYF. The CDR3 DNA reads as TGCAGTGCTAGCGTGCTGGGGTCTGGCACAGATACGCAGTATTTT.

The chain carries TRBV7-3 and TRBJ1-6, with a possible D match to TRBD1 (6 bases). Trimming shortened V by 2 bases and J by 6 bases, and 8 bases separated the two germline ends. This CDR3 has 14 amino acids. CDR1 and CDR2 from the germline V gene are SGHTA and FQGTGA. The CDR3 spells CASSLHRANSPLHF. CDR3 nucleotide sequence: TGTGCCAGCAGCTTACACAGGGCTAATTCACCCCTCCACTTT.

This clonotype was seen more than once but under ten times. The chain combines TRBV6-1 with TRBJ2-3, with D possibly matching TRBD1 (6 bases). The V gene's germline CDR1 is MNHNS and CDR2 SASEGT. The CDR3 has 16 amino acids. With 6 bases removed from V and 3 bases from J, the gap between germline ends came to 19 bases. CDR3 protein: CASSPLDAGVTDTQYF. In DNA form, the CDR3 reads TGTGCCAGCAGCCCACTGGATGCAGGGGTTACAGATACGCAGTATTTT.

Only a few counts were recorded for this clonotype. This chain links TRBV7-2 with TRBJ1-2, with TRBD1 as a possible D gene (6 bases). The CDR3 spans 15 residues. V dropped 5 bases and J dropped 1 base, with 14 bases sitting between them. In germline, CDR1 is SGHTA, CDR2 FQGNSA. This chain's CDR3 is CASSIQGAVNYGYTF. For the CDR3, the DNA is TGTGCCAGCAGCATACAGGGTGCCGTTAACTATGGCTACACCTTC.

This clonotype showed up just a few times. V gene TRBV5-1 combines with J gene TRBJ1-1; D is unclear. V was pared by 4 bases and J by 4 bases, with 17 bases between. Germline CDR1 and CDR2: SGHRS and YFSETQ. CDR3 size: 15 residues. CDR3 protein: CASSPLGREGTEAFF. DNA for the CDR3: TGCGCCAGCAGCCCACTGGGGAGGGAGGGCACTGAAGCTTTCTTT.

This clonotype appeared a few times. This chain uses TRBV20-1 with TRBJ2-1; D remains unclear. The CDR3 contains 18 residues. V lost 1 base to trimming and J lost 5 bases, with 24 bases between them. Per germline, CDR1 DFQATT and CDR2 SNEGSKA (reference sequence). CDR3 protein: CSARAQLGSKVGNNEQFF. CDR3 nucleotides: TGCAGTGCTAGAGCCCAGTTGGGAAGCAAAGTGGGGAACAATGAGCAGTTCTTC.

In its sample, this clonotype was seen a few times. The chain has TRBV29-1 and TRBJ2-7, with TRBD2 matching 11 bases. The CDR3 is made up of 13 amino acids. CDR1 is SQVTM, CDR2 ANQGSEA, per germline. V lost 7 bases to trimming and J lost 6 bases; unmatched junction nucleotides: 8. As DNA, the CDR3 is TGCAGCGGCACGACTAGCGGGACCACCGAGCAGTACTTC. Protein sequence: CSGTTSGTTEQYF.

J is TRBJ2-5 and V is TRBV5-1; D may correspond to TRBD1 or TRBD2 (6 bases each). The CDR3 spans 14 residues. Germline CDR1 and CDR2: SGHRS and YFSETQ. V was clipped by 3 bases and J by 4 bases, with 13 bases between them. The CDR3 DNA sequence: TGCGCCAGCAGCTCCCTTACGGGGGCAGAGACCCAGTACTTC. Translated: CASSSLTGAETQYF. The full variable domain, completed using reference TRBV5-1 and TRBJ2-5, is KAGVTQTPRYLIKTRGQQVTLSCSPISGHRSVSWYQQTPGQGLQFLFEYFSETQRNKGNFPGRFSGRQFSNSRSEMNVSTLELGDSALYLCASSSLTGAETQYFGPGTRLLVL.

At least ten counts were recorded for this clonotype. The chain recombines TRBV3-1 with TRBJ1-1, with D perhaps matching TRBD1 (5 bases). The V and J ends lost 0 bases and 4 bases respectively, with 12 bases between them. The CDR3 covers 15 residues. Germline V gene data show CDR1 as LGHDT and CDR2 as YNNKEL (reference sequence). Here the CDR3 reads CASSQDGGFGTEAFF. The CDR3 nucleotides are TGTGCCAGCAGCCAAGATGGGGGTTTTGGCACTGAAGCTTTCTTT.

The rearrangement uses TRBV7-8 and TRBJ2-1; possible D gene TRBD1, 6 bases. Trimming took 5 bases from V and 6 from J, leaving 14 bases between them. This CDR3 contains 14 residues. Per germline, CDR1 SGHVS and CDR2 FQNEAQ. CDR3 loop: CASSPAGASNEQFF. As DNA, the CDR3 is TGTGCCAGCAGCCCCGCAGGGGCGAGCAATGAGCAGTTCTTC.

This clonotype has a count of ten or more. The junction departs from germline at one end; a sequencing error may be responsible. The chain links TRBV20-1 to TRBJ2-2; the D gene is possibly TRBD1 (6 bases). The germline CDR1 and CDR2 sequences are DFQATT and SNEGSKA (reference sequence). This CDR3 contains 12 residues. CDR3 in DNA: TGCAGTGCGAGAGCAGGGGCCGGGGAGCTGTTTTTT. It yields the protein CSARAGAGELFF.

A few counts support this clonotype. The chain has TRBV3-1 and TRBJ2-1; 7 positions match TRBD2. Germline V lookup: CDR1 LGHDT, CDR2 YNNKEL (reference sequence). V lost 3 bases and J lost 5; bases outside the gene matches: 7. The CDR3 spans 15 residues. The CDR3 DNA follows: TGTGCCAGCAGCCAGTGGACTAGTAACGACAATGAGCAGTTCTTC. Translation gives CASSQWTSNDNEQFF.

V is TRBV27 and J is TRBJ2-5, with unresolved D. This CDR3 region has 15 residues. Looked up from germline, CDR1 is MNHEY and CDR2 is SMNVEV (reference sequence). V shed 4 bases and J shed 0 bases, with 12 bases lying between them. The CDR3 reads CASSSPARYQETQYF. The CDR3 region has the DNA TGTGCCAGCAGTTCACCCGCGCGGTACCAAGAGACCCAGTACTTC.